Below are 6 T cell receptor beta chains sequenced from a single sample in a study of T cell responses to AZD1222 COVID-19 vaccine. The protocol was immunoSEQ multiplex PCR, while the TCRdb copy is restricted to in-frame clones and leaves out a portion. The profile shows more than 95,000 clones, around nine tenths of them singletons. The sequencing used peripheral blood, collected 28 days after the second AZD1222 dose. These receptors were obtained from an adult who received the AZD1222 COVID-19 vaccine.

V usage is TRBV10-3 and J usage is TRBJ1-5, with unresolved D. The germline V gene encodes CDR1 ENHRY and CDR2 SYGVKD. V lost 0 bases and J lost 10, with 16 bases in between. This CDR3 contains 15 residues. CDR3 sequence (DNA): TGTGCCATCAGTGAGTCGCGCGGGGTCTTTGACCCCCAGCATTTT. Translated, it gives CAISESRGVFDPQHF.

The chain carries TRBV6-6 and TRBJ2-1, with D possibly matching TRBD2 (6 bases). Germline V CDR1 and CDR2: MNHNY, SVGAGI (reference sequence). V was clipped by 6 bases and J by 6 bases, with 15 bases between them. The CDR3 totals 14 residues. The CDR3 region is CASSPGFGGNEQFF. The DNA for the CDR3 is TGTGCCAGCAGCCCAGGGTTCGGGGGCAATGAGCAGTTCTTC.

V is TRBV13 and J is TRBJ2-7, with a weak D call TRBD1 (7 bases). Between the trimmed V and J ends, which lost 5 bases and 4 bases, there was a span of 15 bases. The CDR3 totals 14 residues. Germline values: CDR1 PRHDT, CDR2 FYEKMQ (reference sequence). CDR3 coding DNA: TGTGCCAGCAGCCCCGCGACAGGGAGGTACGAGCAGTACTTC. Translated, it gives CASSPATGRYEQYF.

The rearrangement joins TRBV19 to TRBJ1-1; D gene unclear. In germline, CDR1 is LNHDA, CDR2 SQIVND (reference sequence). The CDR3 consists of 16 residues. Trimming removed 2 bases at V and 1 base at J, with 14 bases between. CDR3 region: CASSISPPRKNTEAFF. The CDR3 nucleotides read TGTGCCAGTAGTATAAGTCCCCCCAGGAAGAACACTGAAGCTTTCTTT.

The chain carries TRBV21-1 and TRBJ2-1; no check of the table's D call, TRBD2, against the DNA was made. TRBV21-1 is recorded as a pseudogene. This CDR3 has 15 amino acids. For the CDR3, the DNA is TGTGCCAGCAGCAAAGAGGCTAGCTCCTACAATGAGCAGTTCTTC. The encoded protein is CASSKEASSYNEQFF.

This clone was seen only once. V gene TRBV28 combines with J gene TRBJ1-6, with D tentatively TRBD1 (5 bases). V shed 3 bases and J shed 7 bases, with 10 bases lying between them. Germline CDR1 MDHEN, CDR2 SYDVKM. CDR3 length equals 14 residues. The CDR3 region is CASSLLGENSPLHF. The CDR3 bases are TGTGCCAGCAGTTTGCTAGGGGAGAATTCACCCCTCCACTTT.